These 27 T cell receptor beta chains share one sample of origin, sequenced in a study of T cells after yellow fever vaccination (dated by TCRdb to between 2018 and 2020). Library construction relied on 5' RACE. Data came from an Illumina HiSeq 2500. TCRdb reanalyzed the raw reads on its own, using fastp at Q25 for trimming and MiXCR for clone calling, and kept in-frame beta chains. Rows are unified per CDR3 protein, each entry keeping the most common DNA and genes. In all, the sample holds under 250,000 distinct CDR3 sequences, and about 7% of those were seen once. The ten biggest clones cover over 0.65% of the sample. The treatment or condition label, as the study defines it: live attenuated yellow fever vaccine strain. This specimen was CD4+ T cells sorted from PBMCs, taken 15 days after the yellow fever booster vaccination. The receptors were gathered from a man aged 25 to 40 who received the YFV17D yellow fever vaccine.

The chain uses TRBV7-9 and TRBJ2-7; 7 bases align to TRBD2. Germline trimming cut 5 bases from V and 0 bases from J; bases unmatched to any gene: 1. Germline V lookup: CDR1 SEHNR, CDR2 FQNEAQ (reference sequence). The CDR3 extends over 13 amino acids. This CDR3 reads CASSSGNSYEQYF. The CDR3 DNA reads TGTGCCAGCAGCAGCGGGAACTCCTACGAGCAGTACTTC.

This clonotype showed up just a few times. This chain links TRBV11-2 with TRBJ2-5; no reliable D call. Germline V gene data show CDR1 as SGHAT and CDR2 as FQNNGV. The V end lost 3 bases, the J end lost 1 base, and 6 bases lay between the germline ends. The CDR3 has 13 residues. In DNA form, the CDR3 reads TGTGCCAGCAGCTTCTTCATCCAAGAGACCCAGTACTTC. It encodes CASSFFIQETQYF.

This clonotype was recorded many times. This sequence joins TRBV7-9 and TRBJ2-1, with D tentatively TRBD1 (6 bases). Germline V lookup: CDR1 SEHNR, CDR2 FQNEAQ (reference sequence). This CDR3 has 12 amino acids. Trimming left V 10 bases short and J 6 bases short, with 13 bases between. For the CDR3, the DNA is TGTGCCACCAACAGGGACGGCAATGAGCAGTTCTTC. This encodes CATNRDGNEQFF.

The gene calls are TRBV5-8 and TRBJ2-7; D possibly uses TRBD1 or TRBD2 (7 bases each). Per the germline V gene, CDR1 is SGHTS and CDR2 is YDEGEE. The CDR3 contains 19 residues. V was shortened by 3 bases and J by 1 base, with 26 bases between the two germline ends. The CDR3 bases are TGTGCCAGCAGCTCCCGAGGGGGCGGGGGCGGGAGAGGATCCTACGAGCAGTACTTC. This encodes CASSSRGGGGGRGSYEQYF.

For this clonotype: Germline is not matched at one junction end, which may reflect a read error. The V call is TRBV5-1, the J call TRBJ2-3, with 9 nucleotides matching TRBD2. Germline V gene lookup returns CDR1 SGHRS and CDR2 YFSETQ. CDR3 length equals 13 residues. The CDR3 sequence: CSSRTSGTDTQYF. In DNA form, the CDR3 reads TGCTCCAGCAGGACTAGCGGCACAGATACGCAGTATTTT.

This clonotype was observed many times. The genes are TRBV6-5 and TRBJ1-3; D uncertain. V lost 6 bases and J lost 2, with 14 bases in between. Germline V CDR1 and CDR2: MNHEY, SVGAGI. The CDR3 is made up of 15 amino acids. The CDR3: CASSLTITAGNTIYF. The DNA for the CDR3 is TGTGCCAGCAGCCTCACAATCACCGCTGGAAACACCATATATTTT.

Turning to this clonotype: At one of its ends the junction is not consistent with the germline gene, which may arise from a read error. This chain joins TRBV6-2 or TRBV6-3 and TRBJ2-7; tentatively, D is TRBD1 (5 bases). Germline CDR1 MNHEY, CDR2 SVGEGT. This CDR3 is 14 amino acids long. CDR3 residues: CTSSPDPGTYEQYF. As DNA, the CDR3 is TGTACCAGCAGTCCCGACCCAGGGACCTACGAGCAGTACTTC.

V usage is TRBV5-4 and J usage is TRBJ1-6; a possible D gene is TRBD1 (5 bases). This CDR3 region has 17 residues. The germline CDR1 and CDR2 sequences are SGHNT and YYREEE (reference sequence). V gave up 4 bases and J gave up 0 bases, with 14 bases separating them. Here the CDR3 reads CASSRAWGSSYNSPLHF. The CDR3 region has the DNA TGTGCCAGCAGCAGGGCTTGGGGGAGCTCCTATAATTCACCCCTCCACTTT.

J is TRBJ1-5 and V is TRBV12-3 or TRBV12-4; 10 bases map to TRBD1. The CDR3 is 15 residues long. The ends lost 3 bases at V and 7 bases at J; junction bases unmatched: 6. The CDR3 nucleotides are TGTGCCAGCAGTTTTCTCGGGACAGGGGAACAGCCCCAGCATTTT. Amino acids: CASSFLGTGEQPQHF.

The chain is built from TRBV7-2 and TRBJ2-2, with D maybe TRBD1 (6 bases). The V end lost 1 base, the J end lost 5 bases, and 14 bases lay between the germline ends. Germline V gives CDR1 SGHTA, CDR2 FQGNSA. This CDR3 comprises 16 residues. The CDR3 reads CASSLGSQGFTGELFF. The CDR3 nucleotides read TGTGCCAGCAGCTTAGGGTCACAGGGATTTACCGGGGAGCTGTTTTTT.

In this sample, this clonotype turned up many times. V is TRBV7-2 and J is TRBJ2-3, with D uncertain. The germline V gene has CDR1 SGHTA and CDR2 FQGNSA. V dropped 5 bases and J dropped 4 bases, with 13 bases sitting between them. This CDR3 spans 14 amino acids. CDR3 DNA: TGTGCCAGCAGCCAGGTCCGCCCCCCAGATACGCAGTATTTT. Encoded protein: CASSQVRPPDTQYF.

In its sample, this clonotype was seen many times. The V gene is TRBV29-1, the J gene TRBJ2-5; 9 positions agree with TRBD1. The J segment lost 5 bases and the V segment lost 7 bases, leaving 11 bases of the junction unmatched. The CDR3 has 14 residues. CDR1 is SQVTM, CDR2 ANQGSEA, per germline. The DNA for the CDR3 is TGCAGCGCTACCCCGGGACAGGGAAGCGAGACCCAGTACTTC. Amino acid sequence: CSATPGQGSETQYF.

This clonotype was recorded at least ten times. V usage is TRBV29-1 and J usage is TRBJ2-5; 9 bases agree with TRBD1. J was trimmed by 6 bases and V by 7 bases; bases with no gene match: 6. CDR3 length equals 12 residues. Germline CDR1 and CDR2: SQVTM and ANQGSEA. The CDR3 coding sequence is TGCAGCGGGGGGACAGGGACGAAGACCCAGTACTTC. It is translated as CSGGTGTKTQYF.

This clonotype was counted ten times or more. The chain employs TRBV2 and TRBJ2-7, with D perhaps TRBD2 (6 bases). Trimming removed 7 bases at V and 13 bases at J, with 23 bases between. CDR3 size: 13 residues. Germline V lookup: CDR1 SNHLY, CDR2 FYNNEI. The CDR3 DNA reads TGTGCCAGCACCTCGATGGAACCGGGACTCGAATACTTC. Its protein is CASTSMEPGLEYF.

In its sample, this clonotype was seen a few times. J is TRBJ2-5 and V is TRBV7-6; TRBD2 matches at 8 bases. Looked up from germline, CDR1 is SGHVS and CDR2 is FNYEAQ. V dropped 5 bases and J dropped 2; count of bases not matched to a gene: 4. This CDR3 spans 14 amino acids. The CDR3 DNA reads as TGTGCCAGCAGCCTAGGGACTAGTCAAGAGACCCAGTACTTC. Amino acids: CASSLGTSQETQYF. The full variable domain, with the rest looked up from reference TRBV7-6 and TRBJ2-5, is GAGVSQSPRYKVTKRGQDVALRCDPISGHVSLYWYRQALGQGPEFLTYFNYEAQQDKSGLPNDRFSAERPEGSISTLTIQRTEQRDSAMYRCASSLGTSQETQYFGPGTRLLVL.

This clonotype was seen at least ten times. The chain carries TRBV20-1 and TRBJ2-1; 10 bases line up with TRBD2. The CDR3 consists of 16 residues. Germline trimming cut 0 bases from V and 6 bases from J; bases unmatched to any gene: 8. Looked up from germline, CDR1 is DFQATT and CDR2 is SNEGSKA (reference sequence). CDR3 sequence (DNA): TGCAGTGCTAGAGATCCGGCTAGCGGGAGTGGCAATGAGCAGTTCTTC. Translating gives CSARDPASGSGNEQFF.

This clonotype came up many times. This chain joins TRBV20-1 and TRBJ1-5; unclear D gene. V was cut by 3 bases and J by 7 bases, with 13 bases left in between. Germline assignment: CDR1 DFQATT and CDR2 SNEGSKA (reference sequence). The CDR3 runs to 13 residues. CDR3 coding DNA: TGCAGTGCTAGTCGGGGAGAGGAGCAGCCCCAGCATTTT. Amino acids: CSASRGEEQPQHF.

This clonotype occurred a few times. The chain couples TRBV7-2 to TRBJ1-5; no clear D. There are 13 residues in the CDR3. The germline V gene has CDR1 SGHTA and CDR2 FQGNSA. Trimming stripped 4 bases from V and 7 bases from J, with 11 bases between. The CDR3 loop reads CASSSIGSQPQHF. In DNA form, the CDR3 reads TGTGCCAGCAGCTCGATAGGGAGCCAGCCCCAGCATTTT.

This clonotype has at least ten counts. The chain recombines TRBV25-1 with TRBJ2-7; the D gene is possibly TRBD2 (6 bases). The CDR3 spans 13 residues. CDR1 is MGHDK, CDR2 SYGVNS, per germline. V dropped 6 bases and J dropped 7 bases, with 16 bases sitting between them. The CDR3 sequence is CASSFGTWVEQYF. For the CDR3, the DNA is TGTGCCAGCAGCTTCGGGACTTGGGTAGAGCAGTACTTC.

The chain recombines TRBV6-5 with TRBJ1-1; 7 bases match TRBD1. Trimming cost V 2 bases and J 1 base; bases outside gene matches: 1. CDR3 size: 14 residues. The V gene's germline CDR1 is MNHEY and CDR2 SVGAGI. For the CDR3, the DNA is TGTGCCAGCAGTTACGGGACAGCGAACACTGAAGCTTTCTTT. Amino acid sequence: CASSYGTANTEAFF.

In its sample, this clonotype was seen a few times. The genes are TRBV3-1 and TRBJ2-3; 7 nucleotides align to TRBD2. Trimming at V came to 6 bases and at J to 1 base, leaving 7 bases not matched to a gene. The CDR3 extends over 15 amino acids. Germline values: CDR1 LGHDT, CDR2 YNNKEL (reference sequence). The CDR3 loop is CASSLRGSRTDTQYF. The DNA for the CDR3 is TGTGCCAGCAGTCTGCGCGGGAGTCGCACAGATACGCAGTATTTT.

The genes are TRBV4-3 and TRBJ2-7, with 11 bases fitting TRBD2. V shed 1 base and J 4 bases; nucleotides not matched to a gene: 3. From germline, CDR1 is LGHNA and CDR2 YSLEER. The CDR3 sequence is 15 residues long. The chain's CDR3 is CASSQVGTSGYEQYF. The CDR3 DNA reads TGCGCCAGCAGCCAAGTGGGGACTAGCGGATACGAGCAGTACTTC.

This clonotype was recorded many times. The chain links TRBV7-3 to TRBJ2-3; D is unclear. Germline loops: CDR1 SGHTA, CDR2 FQGTGA. This CDR3 spans 14 amino acids. V was trimmed by 2 bases and J by 1 base, leaving 7 bases between them. CDR3 bases: TGTGCCAGCAGCTTACGGTCGGGCACAGATACGCAGTATTTT. The encoded protein is CASSLRSGTDTQYF.

V usage is TRBV3-1 and J usage is TRBJ1-6; D not certain. The CDR3 sequence is 13 residues long. Trimming cost V 1 base and J 9 bases, with 7 bases left between them. Looked up from germline, CDR1 is LGHDT and CDR2 is YNNKEL (reference sequence). CDR3 DNA: TGTGCCAGCAGCCAAGTGACGAGTTCACCCCTCCACTTT. Encoded protein: CASSQVTSSPLHF.

This clonotype came up many times. The chain recombines TRBV5-5 with TRBJ1-1, with TRBD1 matching over 7 bases. CDR1 is SGHKS, CDR2 YYEKEE, per germline (reference sequence). V lost 4 bases, J lost 6 bases, and 12 bases stayed unmatched. The CDR3 extends over 15 amino acids. CDR3 in DNA: TGTGCCAGCAGCCCCCGCATAGGGGGCCTCGCTGAAGCTTTCTTT. This gives the protein CASSPRIGGLAEAFF.

This chain joins TRBV6-5 and TRBJ2-5; no reliable D call. This CDR3 has 13 amino acids. Trimming took 7 bases from V and 1 from J, leaving 10 bases between them. Germline CDR1 reads MNHEY; CDR2 reads SVGAGI. CDR3: CASTSGTQETQYF. As DNA, the CDR3 is TGTGCCAGCACTTCAGGTACCCAAGAGACCCAGTACTTC.

This clonotype was picked up a small number of times. The rearrangement uses TRBV9 and TRBJ2-2; D gene ambiguous. The germline V and J ends were trimmed by 1 base and 3 bases, with 13 bases remaining between them. This CDR3 spans 16 amino acids. CDR1 is SGDLS and CDR2 is YYNGEE in the germline V gene. CDR3 sequence reads: CASSVPLMADTGELFF. Here the CDR3 DNA reads TGTGCCAGCAGCGTACCGTTGATGGCTGACACCGGGGAGCTGTTTTTT.